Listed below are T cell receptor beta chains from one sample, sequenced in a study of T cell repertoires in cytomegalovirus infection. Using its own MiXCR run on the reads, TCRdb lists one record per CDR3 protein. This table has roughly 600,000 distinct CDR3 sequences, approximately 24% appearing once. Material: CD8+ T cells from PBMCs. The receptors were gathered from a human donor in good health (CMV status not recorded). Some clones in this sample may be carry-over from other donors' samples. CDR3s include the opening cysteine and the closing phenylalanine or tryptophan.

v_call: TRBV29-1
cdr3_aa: CSVEDPVDWPPYEQFF

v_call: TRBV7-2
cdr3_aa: CASSSRQGNYGYTF

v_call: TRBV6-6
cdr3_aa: CASSLGQAGGYEQYF

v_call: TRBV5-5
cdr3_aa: CASGSGGNQPQHF

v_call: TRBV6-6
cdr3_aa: CASINGVGRRETQYF

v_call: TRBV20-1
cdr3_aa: CSAHSPGTVRGQPQHF

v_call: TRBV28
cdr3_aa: CASSFRGGGTEAFF

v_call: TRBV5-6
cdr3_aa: CASSLVGGLGSYNEQFF

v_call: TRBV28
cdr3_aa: CASSPPTGRKADTQYF

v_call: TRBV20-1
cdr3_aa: CSAHVEEAGGPDTQYF

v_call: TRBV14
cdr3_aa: CASSQDSLAGSTEAFF

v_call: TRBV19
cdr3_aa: CACLGGFNQPQHF

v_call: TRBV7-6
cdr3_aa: CASSLGGRLAGTNTGELFF

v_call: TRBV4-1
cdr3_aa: CASSQRSTGNTEAFF

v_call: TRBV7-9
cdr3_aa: CVSSLRWGQETQYF

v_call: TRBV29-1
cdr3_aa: CSVEVSSYEQYF

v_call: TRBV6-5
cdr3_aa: CASRSVVNEQFF

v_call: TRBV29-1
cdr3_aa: CSVDSSGGNEQFF

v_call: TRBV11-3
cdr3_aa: CASSARGSNLYNEQFF

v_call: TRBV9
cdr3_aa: CASSELGVNTEAFF

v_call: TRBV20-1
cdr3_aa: CSAEAAGVNYGYTF

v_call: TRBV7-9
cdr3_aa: CASSSPHERGGSYNEQFF

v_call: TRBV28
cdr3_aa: CASSLIRIPGRETF

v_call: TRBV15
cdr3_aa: CATSRDGGWEKLFF

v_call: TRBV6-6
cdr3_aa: CASSYGGYLAGRELFF

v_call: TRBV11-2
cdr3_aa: CASSPAGGFETQYF

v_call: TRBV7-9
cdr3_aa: CASSRGGATDEQFF

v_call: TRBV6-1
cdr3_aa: CASSEGVTYGNTEAFF

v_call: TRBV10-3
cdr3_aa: CAIRAWGGDLGNVLTF

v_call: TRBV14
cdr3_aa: CASSRPGQGITEAFF

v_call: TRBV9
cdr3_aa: CASSVALGNTEAFF

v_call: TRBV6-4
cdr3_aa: CASSFRGAPTDTQYF

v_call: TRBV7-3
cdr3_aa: CASNAPSRVYTGELFF

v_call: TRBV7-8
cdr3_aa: CASTLDKVVSYNEQFF

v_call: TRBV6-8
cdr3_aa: CANSYSWGSGNTIYF

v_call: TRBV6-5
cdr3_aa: CASSYSNVGLGAEAFF

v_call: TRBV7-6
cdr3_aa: CASSPNPGEQFF

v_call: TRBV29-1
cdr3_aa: CSVEDAPVETQYF

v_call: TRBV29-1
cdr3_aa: CSVLDLLPEAFF

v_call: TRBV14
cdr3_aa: CASSIGRKGNTEAFF

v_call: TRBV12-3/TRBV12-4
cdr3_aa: CASSFGTSGGRTDTQYF

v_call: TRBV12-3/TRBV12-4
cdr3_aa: CASGGDSLWETQYF

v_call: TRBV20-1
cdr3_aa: CSVIMWTEAFF

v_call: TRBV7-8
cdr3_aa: CASSSDTSHNEQFF